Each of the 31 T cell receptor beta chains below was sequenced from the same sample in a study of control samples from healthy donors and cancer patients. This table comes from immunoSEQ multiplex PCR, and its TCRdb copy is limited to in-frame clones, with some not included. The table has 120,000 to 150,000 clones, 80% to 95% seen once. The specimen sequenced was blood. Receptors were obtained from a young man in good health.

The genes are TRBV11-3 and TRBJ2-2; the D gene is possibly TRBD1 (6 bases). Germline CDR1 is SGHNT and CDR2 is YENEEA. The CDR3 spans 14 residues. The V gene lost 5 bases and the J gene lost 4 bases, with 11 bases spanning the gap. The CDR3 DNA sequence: TGTGCCAGCAGCCTCAGGGGTAGCACCGGGGAGCTGTTTTTT. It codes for CASSLRGSTGELFF.

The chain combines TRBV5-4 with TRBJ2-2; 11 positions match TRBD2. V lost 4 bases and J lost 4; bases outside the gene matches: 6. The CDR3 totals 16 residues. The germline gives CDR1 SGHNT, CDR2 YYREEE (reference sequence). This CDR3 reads CASSPGTSGRTGELFF. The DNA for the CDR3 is TGTGCCAGCAGCCCAGGGACTAGCGGACGCACCGGGGAGCTGTTTTTT.

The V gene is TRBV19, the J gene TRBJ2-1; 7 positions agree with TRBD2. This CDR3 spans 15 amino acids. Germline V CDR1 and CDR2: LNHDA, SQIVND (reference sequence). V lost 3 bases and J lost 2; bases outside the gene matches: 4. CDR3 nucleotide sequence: TGTGCCAGTAGTATTGGACTAGGGCCCTACAATGAGCAGTTCTTC. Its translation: CASSIGLGPYNEQFF. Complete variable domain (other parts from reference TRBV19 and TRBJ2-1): DGGITQSPKYLFRKEGQNVTLSCEQNLNHDAMYWYRQDPGQGLRLIYYSQIVNDFQKGDIAEGYSVSREKKESFPLTVTSAQKNPTAFYLCASSIGLGPYNEQFFGPGTRLTVL.

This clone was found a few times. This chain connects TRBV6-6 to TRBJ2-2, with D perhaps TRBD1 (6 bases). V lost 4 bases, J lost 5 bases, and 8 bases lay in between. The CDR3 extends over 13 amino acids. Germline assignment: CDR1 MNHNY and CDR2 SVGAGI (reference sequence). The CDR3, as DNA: TGTGCCAGCAGTTCAGGGGAAACCGGGGAGCTGTTTTTT. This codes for CASSSGETGELFF.

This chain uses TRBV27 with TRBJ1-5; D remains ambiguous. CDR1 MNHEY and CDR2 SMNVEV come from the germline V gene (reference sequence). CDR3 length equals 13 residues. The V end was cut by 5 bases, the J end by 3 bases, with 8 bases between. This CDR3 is CASSDSTNQPQHF. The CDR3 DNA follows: TGTGCCAGCAGTGACTCGACCAATCAGCCCCAGCATTTT.

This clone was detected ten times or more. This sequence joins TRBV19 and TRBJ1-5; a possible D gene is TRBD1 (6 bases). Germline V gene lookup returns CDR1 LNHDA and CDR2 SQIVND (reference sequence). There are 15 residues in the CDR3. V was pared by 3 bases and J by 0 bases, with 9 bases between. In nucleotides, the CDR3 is TGTGCCAGTAGTATCCGGGACATTAGCAATCAGCCCCAGCATTTT. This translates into CASSIRDISNQPQHF.

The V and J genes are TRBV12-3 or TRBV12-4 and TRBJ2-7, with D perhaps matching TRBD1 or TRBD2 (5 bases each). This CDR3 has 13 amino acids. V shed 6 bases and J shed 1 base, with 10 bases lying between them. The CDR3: CASRGRKSYEQYF. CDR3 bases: TGTGCCAGCAGGGGACGGAAGTCCTACGAGCAGTACTTC.

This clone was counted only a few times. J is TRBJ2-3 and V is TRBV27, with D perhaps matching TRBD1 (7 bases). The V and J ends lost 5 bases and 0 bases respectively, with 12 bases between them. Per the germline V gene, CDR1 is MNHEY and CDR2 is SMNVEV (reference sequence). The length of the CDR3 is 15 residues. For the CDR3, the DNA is TGTGCCAGCAGTCCTCAGGGGGGAAGCACAGATACGCAGTATTTT. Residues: CASSPQGGSTDTQYF.

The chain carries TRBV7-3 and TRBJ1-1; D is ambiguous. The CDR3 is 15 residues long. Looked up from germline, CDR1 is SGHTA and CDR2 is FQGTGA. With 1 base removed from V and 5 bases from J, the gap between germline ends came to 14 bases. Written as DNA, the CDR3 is TGTGCCAGCAGCTTAAGTAGGGTAGGCGGGACTGAAGCTTTCTTT. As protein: CASSLSRVGGTEAFF.

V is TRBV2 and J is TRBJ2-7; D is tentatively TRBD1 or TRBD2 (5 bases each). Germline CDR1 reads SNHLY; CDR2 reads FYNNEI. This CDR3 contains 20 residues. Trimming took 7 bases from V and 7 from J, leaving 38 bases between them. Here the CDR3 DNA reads TGTGCCAGCACTTATGACCCCGGGACCTTAAAAGACCCTTTTACTGTGGAGCAGTACTTC. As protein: CASTYDPGTLKDPFTVEQYF.

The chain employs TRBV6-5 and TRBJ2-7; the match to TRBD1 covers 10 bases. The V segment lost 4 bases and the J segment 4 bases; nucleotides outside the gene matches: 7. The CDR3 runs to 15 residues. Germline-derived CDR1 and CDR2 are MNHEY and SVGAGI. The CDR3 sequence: CASSLGTGEAYEQYF. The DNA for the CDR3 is TGTGCCAGCAGTTTAGGGACAGGGGAGGCATACGAGCAGTACTTC.

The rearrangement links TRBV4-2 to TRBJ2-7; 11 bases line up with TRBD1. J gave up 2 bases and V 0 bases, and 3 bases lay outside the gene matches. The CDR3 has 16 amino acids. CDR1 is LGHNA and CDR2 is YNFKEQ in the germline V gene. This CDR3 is CASSQDRGQGAYEQYF. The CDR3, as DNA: TGTGCCAGCAGCCAAGATAGGGGACAGGGGGCCTACGAGCAGTACTTC.

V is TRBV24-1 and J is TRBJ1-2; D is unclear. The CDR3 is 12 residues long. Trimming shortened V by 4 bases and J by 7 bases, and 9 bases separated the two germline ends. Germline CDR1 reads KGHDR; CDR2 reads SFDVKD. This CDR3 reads CATSDQGLGYTF. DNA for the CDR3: TGTGCCACCAGTGACCAAGGGCTTGGCTACACCTTC.

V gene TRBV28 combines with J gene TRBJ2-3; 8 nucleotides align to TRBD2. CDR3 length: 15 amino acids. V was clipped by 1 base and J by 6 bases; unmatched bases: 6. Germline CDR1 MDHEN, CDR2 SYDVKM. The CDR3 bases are TGTGCCAGCAGTTTATTCGGGACTAGAAAGGATACGCAGTATTTT. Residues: CASSLFGTRKDTQYF.

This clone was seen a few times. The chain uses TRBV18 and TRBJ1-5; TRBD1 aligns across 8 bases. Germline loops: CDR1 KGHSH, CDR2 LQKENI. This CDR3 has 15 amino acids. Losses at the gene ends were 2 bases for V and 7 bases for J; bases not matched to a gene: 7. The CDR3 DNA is TGTGCCAGCTCACCAGAGACAGGGGAAGGCCAGCCCCAGCATTTT. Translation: CASSPETGEGQPQHF.

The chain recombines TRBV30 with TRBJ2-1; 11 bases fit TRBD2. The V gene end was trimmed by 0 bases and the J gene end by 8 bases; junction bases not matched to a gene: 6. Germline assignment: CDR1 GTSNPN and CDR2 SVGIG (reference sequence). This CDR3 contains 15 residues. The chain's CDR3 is CAWSVFSGRGYEQFF. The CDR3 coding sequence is TGTGCCTGGAGTGTGTTTAGCGGGAGGGGTTATGAGCAGTTCTTC.

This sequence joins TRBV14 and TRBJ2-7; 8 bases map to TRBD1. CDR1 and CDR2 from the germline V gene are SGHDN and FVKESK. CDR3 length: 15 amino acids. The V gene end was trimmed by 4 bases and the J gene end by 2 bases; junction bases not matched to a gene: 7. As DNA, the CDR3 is TGTGCCAGCAGCCCCAGGGGGCGGGCCCCCTACGAGCAGTACTTC. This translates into CASSPRGRAPYEQYF. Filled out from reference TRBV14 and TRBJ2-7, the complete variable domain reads EAGVTQFPSHSVIEKGQTVTLRCDPISGHDNLYWYRRVMGKEIKFLLHFVKESKQDESGMPNNRFLAERTGGTYSTLKVQPAELEDSGVYFCASSPRGRAPYEQYFGPGTRLTVT.

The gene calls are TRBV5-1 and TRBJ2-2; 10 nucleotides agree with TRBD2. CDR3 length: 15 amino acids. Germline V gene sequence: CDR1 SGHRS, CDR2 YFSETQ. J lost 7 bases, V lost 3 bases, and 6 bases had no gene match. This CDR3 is CASSSLAGDSGELFF. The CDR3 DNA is TGCGCCAGCAGCTCCCTAGCGGGAGATAGCGGGGAGCTGTTTTTT. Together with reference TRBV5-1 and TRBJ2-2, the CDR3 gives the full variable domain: KAGVTQTPRYLIKTRGQQVTLSCSPISGHRSVSWYQQTPGQGLQFLFEYFSETQRNKGNFPGRFSGRQFSNSRSEMNVSTLELGDSALYLCASSSLAGDSGELFFGEGSRLTVL.

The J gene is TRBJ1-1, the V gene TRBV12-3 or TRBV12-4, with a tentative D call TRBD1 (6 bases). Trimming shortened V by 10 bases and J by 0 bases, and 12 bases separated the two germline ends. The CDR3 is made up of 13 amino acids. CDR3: CATRDTVNTEAFF. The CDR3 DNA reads TGTGCCACCCGGGACACTGTGAACACTGAAGCTTTCTTT.

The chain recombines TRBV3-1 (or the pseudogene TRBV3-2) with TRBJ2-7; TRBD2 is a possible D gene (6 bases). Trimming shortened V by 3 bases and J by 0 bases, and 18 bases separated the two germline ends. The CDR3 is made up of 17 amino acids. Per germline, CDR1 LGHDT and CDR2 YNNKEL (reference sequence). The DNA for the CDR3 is TGTGCCAGCAGCCAGGGAGGCTCCGGGCCACTCTCCTACGAGCAGTACTTC. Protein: CASSQGGSGPLSYEQYF.

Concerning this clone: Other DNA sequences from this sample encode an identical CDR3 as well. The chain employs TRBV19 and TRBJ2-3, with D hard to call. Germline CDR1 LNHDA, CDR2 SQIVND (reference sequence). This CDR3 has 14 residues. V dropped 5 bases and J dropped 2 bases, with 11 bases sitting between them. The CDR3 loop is CASSPRQHTDTQYF. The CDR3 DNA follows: TGTGCCAGTAGTCCTAGGCAGCACACAGATACGCAGTATTTT.

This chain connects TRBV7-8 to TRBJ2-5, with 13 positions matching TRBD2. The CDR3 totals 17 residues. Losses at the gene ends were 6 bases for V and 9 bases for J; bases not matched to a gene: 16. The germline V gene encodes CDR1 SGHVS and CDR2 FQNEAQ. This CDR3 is CASRQTLAGGPSVAQYF. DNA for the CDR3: TGTGCCAGCAGACAGACACTAGCGGGAGGGCCTAGTGTAGCCCAGTACTTC. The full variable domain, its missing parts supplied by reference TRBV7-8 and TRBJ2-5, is GAGVSQSPRYKVAKRGQDVALRCDPISGHVSLFWYQQALGQGPEFLTYFQNEAQLDKSGLPSDRFFAERPEGSVSTLKIQRTQQEDSAVYLCASRQTLAGGPSVAQYFGPGTRLLVL.

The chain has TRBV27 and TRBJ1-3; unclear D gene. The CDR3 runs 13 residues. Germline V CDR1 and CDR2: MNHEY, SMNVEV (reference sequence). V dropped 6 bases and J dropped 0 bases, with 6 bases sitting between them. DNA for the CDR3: TGTGCCAGCAGCTTACTCTCTGGAAACACCATATATTTT. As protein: CASSLLSGNTIYF.

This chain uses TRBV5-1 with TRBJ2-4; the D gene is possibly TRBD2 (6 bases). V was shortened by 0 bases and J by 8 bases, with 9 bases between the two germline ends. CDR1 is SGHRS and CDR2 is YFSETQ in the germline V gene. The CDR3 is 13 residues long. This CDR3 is CASSLGRGDIQYF. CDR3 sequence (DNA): TGCGCCAGCAGCTTGGGTCGCGGGGACATTCAGTACTTC.

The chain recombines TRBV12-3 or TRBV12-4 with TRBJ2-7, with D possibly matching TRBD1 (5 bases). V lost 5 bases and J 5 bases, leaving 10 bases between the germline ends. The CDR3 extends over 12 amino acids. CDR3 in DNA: TGTGCCAGCAGTGGGGCAGGAGACGAGCAGTACTTC. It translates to CASSGAGDEQYF.

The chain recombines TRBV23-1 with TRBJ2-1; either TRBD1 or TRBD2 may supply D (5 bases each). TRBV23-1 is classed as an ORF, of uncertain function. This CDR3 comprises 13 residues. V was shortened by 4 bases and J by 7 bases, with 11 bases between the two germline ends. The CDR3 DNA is TGCGCCAGCAGTCCCCCGAGGGGTAATGAGCAGTTCTTC. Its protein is CASSPPRGNEQFF.

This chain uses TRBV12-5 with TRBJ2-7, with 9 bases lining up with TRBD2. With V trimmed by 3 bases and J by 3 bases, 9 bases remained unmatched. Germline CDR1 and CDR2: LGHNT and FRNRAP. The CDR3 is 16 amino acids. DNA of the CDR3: TGTGCTAGTGGTTTCCAAACTAGCGGGCATAGCTACGAGCAGTACTTC. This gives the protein CASGFQTSGHSYEQYF. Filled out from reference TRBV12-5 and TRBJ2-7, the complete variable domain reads DARVTQTPRHKVTEMGQEVTMRCQPILGHNTVFWYRQTMMQGLELLAYFRNRAPLDDSGMPKDRFSAEMPDATLATLKIQPSEPRDSAVYFCASGFQTSGHSYEQYFGPGTRLTVT.

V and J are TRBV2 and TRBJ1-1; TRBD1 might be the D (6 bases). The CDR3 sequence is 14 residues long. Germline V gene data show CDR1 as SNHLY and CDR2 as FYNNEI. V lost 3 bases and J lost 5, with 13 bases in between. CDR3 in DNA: TGTGCCAGCAGTGAGGCAGGGGTTGGGACTGAAGCTTTCTTT. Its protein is CASSEAGVGTEAFF. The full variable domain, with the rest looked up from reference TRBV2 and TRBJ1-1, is EPEVTQTPSHQVTQMGQEVILRCVPISNHLYFYWYRQILGQKVEFLVSFYNNEISEKSEIFDDQFSVERPDGSNFTLKIRSTKLEDSAMYFCASSEAGVGTEAFFGQGTRLTVV.

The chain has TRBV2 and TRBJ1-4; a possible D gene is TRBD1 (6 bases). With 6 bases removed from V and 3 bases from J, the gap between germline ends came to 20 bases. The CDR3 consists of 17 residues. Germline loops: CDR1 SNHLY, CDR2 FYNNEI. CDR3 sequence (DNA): TGTGCCAGCAGACCGACAGTAACAGGGCTGTCTAATGAAAAACTGTTTTTT. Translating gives CASRPTVTGLSNEKLFF. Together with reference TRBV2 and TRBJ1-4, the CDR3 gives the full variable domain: EPEVTQTPSHQVTQMGQEVILRCVPISNHLYFYWYRQILGQKVEFLVSFYNNEISEKSEIFDDQFSVERPDGSNFTLKIRSTKLEDSAMYFCASRPTVTGLSNEKLFFGSGTQLSVL.

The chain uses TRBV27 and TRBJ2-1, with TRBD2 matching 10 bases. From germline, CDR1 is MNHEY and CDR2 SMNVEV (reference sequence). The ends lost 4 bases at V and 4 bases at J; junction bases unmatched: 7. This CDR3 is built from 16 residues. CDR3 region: CASSSLLAGEYNEQFF. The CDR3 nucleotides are TGTGCCAGCAGTTCCCTCCTAGCGGGGGAGTACAATGAGCAGTTCTTC.

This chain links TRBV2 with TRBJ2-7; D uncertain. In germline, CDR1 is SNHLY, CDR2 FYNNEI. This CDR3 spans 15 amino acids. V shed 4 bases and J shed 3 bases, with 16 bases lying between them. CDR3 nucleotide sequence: TGTGCCAGCAGTGGAGGCCGGGTCAGAGGCTACGAGCAGTACTTC. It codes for CASSGGRVRGYEQYF.